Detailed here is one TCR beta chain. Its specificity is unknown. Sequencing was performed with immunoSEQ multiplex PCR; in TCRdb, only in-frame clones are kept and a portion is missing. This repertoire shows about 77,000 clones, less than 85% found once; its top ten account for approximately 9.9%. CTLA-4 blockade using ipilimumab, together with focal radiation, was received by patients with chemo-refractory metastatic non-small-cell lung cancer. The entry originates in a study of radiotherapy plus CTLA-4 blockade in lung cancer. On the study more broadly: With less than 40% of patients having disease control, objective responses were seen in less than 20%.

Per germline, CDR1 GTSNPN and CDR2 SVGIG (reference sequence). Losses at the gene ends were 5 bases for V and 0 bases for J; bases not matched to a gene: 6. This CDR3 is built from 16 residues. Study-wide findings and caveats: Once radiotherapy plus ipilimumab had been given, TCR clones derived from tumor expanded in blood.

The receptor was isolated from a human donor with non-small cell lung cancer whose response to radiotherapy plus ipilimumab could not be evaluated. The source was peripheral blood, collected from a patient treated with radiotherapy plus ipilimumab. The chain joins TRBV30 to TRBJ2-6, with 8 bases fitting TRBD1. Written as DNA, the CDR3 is TGTGCCTGGTCTGACAGGGGCCTCTCTGGGGCCAACGTCCTGACTTTC. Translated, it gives CAWSDRGLSGANVLTF.